These 14 T cell receptor beta chains originate from one sample sequenced in a study of shared clonotypes between healthy human individuals. Assay: immunoSEQ multiplex PCR; the TCRdb copy retains only in-frame clones and omits some. Of about 2.4 million clones listed, more than 85% are singletons. Sample: naive CD4+ T cells from PBMCs. The subset is: CD45RA+ positively selected. Every receptor here comes from a young man in good health. Some clones in this sample may be carry-over from other donors' samples.

This rearrangement joins TRBV7-8 to TRBJ1-3, with D unresolved. CDR1 is SGHVS, CDR2 FQNEAQ, per germline. This CDR3 is 13 amino acids long. The V end lost 10 bases, the J end lost 3 bases, and 13 bases lay between the germline ends. The CDR3 bases are TGTGCCACGGCTCCACGGGATGGAAACACCATATATTTT. Translation: CATAPRDGNTIYF.

With respect to this clone: Other DNA sequences within the sample encode an identical CDR3. This chain uses TRBV2 with TRBJ2-5, with 11 bases identical to TRBD2. CDR3 length: 15 residues. The ends lost 6 bases at V and 2 bases at J; junction bases unmatched: 5. Germline V CDR1 and CDR2: SNHLY, FYNNEI. The CDR3 bases are TGTGCCAGCAGCGGGACTAGCGGACCTCAAGAGACCCAGTACTTC. Translated: CASSGTSGPQETQYF.

The rearrangement uses TRBV10-3 and TRBJ1-5; tentative D call: TRBD1 (6 bases). V was trimmed by 2 bases and J by 4 bases, leaving 9 bases between them. CDR1 and CDR2 from the germline V gene are ENHRY and SYGVKD. The CDR3 consists of 14 residues. CDR3 sequence: CAISEPGENQPQHF. CDR3 DNA: TGTGCCATCAGTGAGCCAGGGGAGAATCAGCCCCAGCATTTT.

The count of this clone is one. The rearrangement uses TRBV4-1 and TRBJ1-6; D gene unclear. The CDR3 covers 14 residues. The ends were cut back, 3 bases at V and 0 bases at J, with 3 bases in the middle. Per germline, CDR1 MGHRA and CDR2 YSYEKL. The CDR3 DNA is TGCGCCAGCAGCCAGGGCTCCTATAATTCACCCCTCCACTTT. As protein: CASSQGSYNSPLHF.

The chain carries TRBV4-1 and TRBJ2-1; 13 nucleotides line up with TRBD2. V gave up 3 bases and J gave up 4 bases; unmatched junction bases: 3. The length of the CDR3 is 16 residues. CDR1 is MGHRA and CDR2 is YSYEKL in the germline V gene. The CDR3 loop reads CASSQGTSGIYNEQFF. The CDR3, as DNA: TGCGCCAGCAGCCAGGGGACTAGCGGGATTTACAATGAGCAGTTCTTC.

The rearrangement joins TRBV30 to TRBJ2-7; 9 positions match TRBD1. Trimming removed 3 bases from V and 2 bases from J; junction bases left unmatched: 11. The V gene's germline CDR1 is GTSNPN and CDR2 SVGIG (reference sequence). This CDR3 spans 16 amino acids. CDR3 sequence (DNA): TGTGCCTGGAGGTATTCCGGGACAGGGAGGACCTACGAGCAGTACTTC. Protein product: CAWRYSGTGRTYEQYF.

This chain joins TRBV6-6 and TRBJ1-4, with 11 bases lining up with TRBD1. With 3 bases clipped from V and 7 bases from J, the junction kept 4 bases outside the gene matches. The germline V gene has CDR1 MNHNY and CDR2 SVGAGI (reference sequence). This CDR3 is built from 15 residues. As DNA, the CDR3 is TGTGCCAGCAGTTATGGACAGGGGGCGAGTGAAAAACTGTTTTTT. Translating it yields CASSYGQGASEKLFF.

The chain joins TRBV18 to TRBJ2-3; unclear D gene. Trimming pared 1 base from V and 6 bases from J, leaving 8 bases between. This CDR3 has 13 residues. The germline CDR1 and CDR2 sequences are KGHSH and LQKENI. Here the CDR3 reads CASSPQIGDTQYF. The DNA for the CDR3 is TGTGCCAGCTCACCACAGATTGGGGATACGCAGTATTTT. Combining the CDR3 with reference TRBV18 and TRBJ2-3 gives the whole variable domain NAGVMQNPRHLVRRRGQEARLRCSPMKGHSHVYWYRQLPEEGLKFMVYLQKENIIDESGMPKERFSAEFPKEGPSILRIQQVVRGDSAAYFCASSPQIGDTQYFGPGTRLTVL.

V is TRBV25-1 and J is TRBJ1-2; 9 positions match TRBD1. V lost 8 bases to trimming and J lost 7 bases; unmatched junction nucleotides: 8. This CDR3 region has 13 residues. CDR1 MGHDK and CDR2 SYGVNS come from the germline V gene. The chain's CDR3 is CASGYGQGFGYTF. CDR3 bases: TGTGCCAGCGGCTACGGACAGGGGTTTGGCTACACCTTC.

The chain joins TRBV7-9 to TRBJ2-7, with 9 bases that match TRBD1. Germline V gene lookup returns CDR1 SEHNR and CDR2 FQNEAQ (reference sequence). V lost 5 bases and J lost 5; bases outside the gene matches: 13. This CDR3 comprises 16 residues. The CDR3 protein is CASSPFSGQGWNEQYF. The CDR3 nucleotides are TGTGCCAGCAGCCCCTTTTCCGGACAGGGGTGGAACGAGCAGTACTTC. Supplemented by reference TRBV7-9 and TRBJ2-7, the full variable domain reads DTGVSQNPRHKITKRGQNVTFRCDPISEHNRLYWYRQTLGQGPEFLTYFQNEAQLEKSRLLSDRFSAERPKGSFSTLEIQRTEQGDSAMYLCASSPFSGQGWNEQYFGPGTRLTVT.

This clone has a handful of counts. Other DNA sequences from this sample encode an identical CDR3 as well. V gene TRBV27 combines with J gene TRBJ1-2; 8 bases map to TRBD1. The CDR3 loop spans 13 amino acids. Germline CDR1 MNHEY, CDR2 SMNVEV (reference sequence). The ends lost 6 bases at V and 2 bases at J; junction bases unmatched: 2. CDR3 in DNA: TGTGCCAGCAGCTACAGGGGGAACTATGGCTACACCTTC. It codes for CASSYRGNYGYTF.

The V gene is TRBV28, the J gene TRBJ1-6; 8 nucleotides align to TRBD1. V lost 6 bases, J lost 5 bases, and 6 bases stayed unmatched. Looked up from germline, CDR1 is MDHEN and CDR2 is SYDVKM. CDR3 length equals 15 residues. This CDR3 is CASRASGQDNSPLHF. The CDR3 coding sequence is TGTGCCAGCAGGGCCTCGGGACAGGATAATTCACCCCTCCACTTT.

This clone was seen once. The rearrangement joins TRBV7-9 to TRBJ1-1; 9 bases are a match to TRBD1. CDR1 and CDR2 from the germline V gene are SEHNR and FQNEAQ (reference sequence). The CDR3 contains 16 residues. V lost 5 bases, J lost 2 bases, and 9 bases stayed unmatched. In DNA, the CDR3 is TGTGCCAGCAGCCCGACGGACAGGGGTTTTAACACTGAAGCTTTCTTT. Its translation is CASSPTDRGFNTEAFF.

The chain is built from TRBV29-1 and TRBJ1-3, with 9 bases that match TRBD1. CDR1 is SQVTM, CDR2 ANQGSEA, per germline. J lost 2 bases, V lost 7 bases, and 3 bases had no gene match. CDR3 size: 13 residues. The DNA of the CDR3 is TGCAGCGGCCGGGACAGGGCTGGAAACACCATATATTTT. Encoded protein: CSGRDRAGNTIYF. The full variable domain, completed using reference TRBV29-1 and TRBJ1-3, is SAVISQKPSRDICQRGTSLTIQCQVDSQVTMMFWYRQQPGQSLTLIATANQGSEATYESGFVIDKFPISRPNLTFSTLTVSNMSPEDSSIYLCSGRDRAGNTIYFGEGSWLTVV.